These 13 T cell receptor beta chains came from one sample sequenced in a study of metastatic and nonmetastatic thyroid tumors. MiXCR was used by TCRdb to re-call the PCR reads. The profile shows about 40,000 clones, roughly a sixth of them singletons. Each patient went into thyroid surgery without having received any treatment. The sequencing sample was made of blood. The origin of the receptors is a female donor with papillary thyroid cancer or a benign thyroid nodule (not recorded which). Some clones in this sample may be carry-over from other donors' samples.

This clone came up many times. The chain uses TRBV15 and TRBJ1-5; no clear D. The CDR3 loop spans 15 amino acids. V shed 4 bases and J shed 1 base, with 11 bases lying between them. CDR1 LNHNV and CDR2 YYDKDF come from the germline V gene (reference sequence). The CDR3 DNA follows: TGTGCCACCAGCAAAGGGAAGAACAGCAATCAGCCCCAGCATTTT. Its translation: CATSKGKNSNQPQHF.

Ten or more counts support this clone. The chain joins TRBV5-4 to TRBJ2-2; TRBD1 agrees at 10 bases. Germline CDR1 reads SGHNT; CDR2 reads YYREEE (reference sequence). Losses at the gene ends were 4 bases for V and 6 bases for J; bases not matched to a gene: 6. There are 15 residues in the CDR3. CDR3 coding DNA: TGTGCCAGCAGCGGACAGGGGGGACTTGCCGGGGAGCTGTTTTTT. It is translated as CASSGQGGLAGELFF.

The table lists this clone with many counts. V and J are TRBV20-1 and TRBJ2-3; 7 nucleotides align to TRBD2. The length of the CDR3 is 16 residues. Germline V gene data show CDR1 as DFQATT and CDR2 as SNEGSKA (reference sequence). Losses at the gene ends were 3 bases for V and 6 bases for J; bases not matched to a gene: 15. CDR3 loop: CSASWLADLLSDTQYF. The CDR3 bases are TGCAGTGCTAGTTGGCTAGCGGATTTACTTAGTGATACGCAGTATTTT.

There are many counts of this clone. V usage is TRBV28 and J usage is TRBJ1-2; D remains unclear. The CDR3 is made up of 11 amino acids. The germline V gene has CDR1 MDHEN and CDR2 SYDVKM. Between the trimmed V and J ends, which lost 3 bases and 4 bases, there was a span of 3 bases. CDR3 protein: CASSLSYGYTF. As DNA, the CDR3 is TGTGCCAGCAGTTTGAGCTATGGCTACACCTTC.

This clone was found many times. The rearrangement uses TRBV6-1 and TRBJ1-4; TRBD1 matches at 7 bases. V was clipped by 6 bases and J by 6 bases; unmatched bases: 13. This CDR3 comprises 16 residues. The germline V gene has CDR1 MNHNS and CDR2 SASEGT. CDR3 nucleotides: TGTGCCAGCAGCCCCCTAATAGGCAGGGGGGATGAAAAACTGTTTTTT. It yields the protein CASSPLIGRGDEKLFF.

This clone was detected many times. V gene TRBV27 combines with J gene TRBJ2-1; tentative D call: TRBD2 (5 bases). Germline CDR1 is MNHEY and CDR2 is SMNVEV (reference sequence). The V end was cut by 3 bases, the J end by 0 bases, with 9 bases between. This CDR3 has 15 residues. CDR3 amino acids: CASSFEGISYNEQFF. CDR3 DNA: TGTGCCAGCAGTTTCGAGGGAATCTCCTACAATGAGCAGTTCTTC.

The chain has TRBV30 and TRBJ1-3; no reliable D call. Germline loops: CDR1 GTSNPN, CDR2 SVGIG (reference sequence). Trimming removed 4 bases at V and 7 bases at J, with 17 bases between. CDR3 size: 14 residues. This CDR3 reads CAWNTCVSGNTIYF. The CDR3 region has the DNA TGTGCCTGGAACACTTGCGTCTCCGGGAACACCATATATTTT.

The genes are TRBV30 and TRBJ1-6, with 9 bases matching TRBD1. J lost 9 bases, V lost 4 bases, and 7 bases had no gene match. The CDR3 consists of 14 residues. The germline CDR1 and CDR2 sequences are GTSNPN and SVGIG (reference sequence). CDR3 region: CAWNRGRFSSPLHF. CDR3 bases: TGTGCCTGGAACAGGGGGCGTTTCAGTTCACCCCTCCACTTT.

This clone was counted many times. Mismatch with germline at one junction end may stem from a read error. The sample holds other DNA sequences that translate to the same CDR3. The CDR3 loop is CATFGALVDTGELFF. The CDR3 bases are TGTGCCACATTCGGAGCCCTGGTGGACACTGGGGAGCTGTTTTTT. The chain couples TRBV10-3 to TRBJ2-2, with D possibly being TRBD1 (5 bases). Germline CDR1 is ENHRY and CDR2 is SYGVKD. This CDR3 is built from 15 residues.

This clone has a handful of counts. The genes are TRBV6-2 or TRBV6-3 and TRBJ2-3, with TRBD2 identical over 11 bases. Germline loops: CDR1 MNHEY, CDR2 SVGEGT. V was clipped by 0 bases and J by 4 bases; unmatched bases: 6. The CDR3 loop spans 17 amino acids. The CDR3 loop is CASSYSLVAGGPDTQYF. DNA for the CDR3: TGTGCCAGCAGTTACTCGTTGGTAGCGGGAGGGCCAGATACGCAGTATTTT.

This clone was counted ten times or more. The chain employs TRBV28 and TRBJ1-5; 9 nucleotides align to TRBD1. Germline CDR1 and CDR2: MDHEN and SYDVKM. V lost 9 bases to trimming and J lost 6 bases; unmatched junction nucleotides: 15. The CDR3 length is 16 residues. The chain's CDR3 is CARHGMATGGGQPQHF. CDR3 nucleotides: TGTGCCAGACACGGGATGGCGACAGGGGGTGGTCAGCCCCAGCATTTT.

The chain couples TRBV3-1 to TRBJ2-3, with D perhaps matching TRBD2 (6 bases). The CDR3 is 16 amino acids. V lost 2 bases to trimming and J lost 1 base, with 13 bases between them. Germline CDR1 is LGHDT and CDR2 is YNNKEL (reference sequence). The CDR3 region is CASSQTIASGTDTQYF. In nucleotides, the CDR3 is TGTGCCAGCAGCCAAACAATCGCTAGCGGCACAGATACGCAGTATTTT.

As for this clone: An end of the junction does not agree with germline; a read error may underlie this. This same CDR3 is encoded by further DNA sequences in the sample. In DNA, the CDR3 is TGTGCCAGCAGTGGTCCAGCTCGTATAACCGGGGAGCTTTTTTTT. Protein sequence: CASSGPARITGELFF. The gene calls are TRBV6-1 and TRBJ2-2, with a possible D match to TRBD2 (5 bases). The length of the CDR3 is 15 residues. The V gene's germline CDR1 is MNHNS and CDR2 SASEGT.